Listed below are T cell receptor beta chains from one sample, sequenced in a study of beta chain features in type 1 diabetes. Sequencing used immunoSEQ multiplex PCR; TCRdb keeps in-frame clones, though not all of them. Among about 370,000 clones listed, 8% to 10% were seen once. Sequencing used central memory CD4+ T cells from blood. These receptors came from a man aged 30 to 45 with type 1 diabetes. Each CDR3 is given with its conserved first and last residue. Each record gives: clone size, V gene, D gene, J gene, CDR3 DNA, CDR3 protein. A D gene is named only where the DNA matches it firmly. Rows give clone size only sometimes, using once, few, many, or a class for an expanded clone.

few	TRBV9	TRBD2	TRBJ2-4	TGTGCCAGCAGCGTAGCTCCAACTAGCGGGAAAAACATTCAGTACTTC	CASSVAPTSGKNIQYF
.	TRBV4-3	.	TRBJ1-4	TGCGCCAGCAGCCAACTTATGGATGAAAAACTGTTTTTT	CASSQLMDEKLFF
few	TRBV4-1	TRBD1	TRBJ2-7	TGCGCCAGCAGCAGCGGACAGGGGAAATTCGAGCAGTACTTC	CASSSGQGKFEQYF
few	TRBV5-1	TRBD1	TRBJ1-4	TGCGCCAGCACCCAGCTGGGACAGCCCAATGAAAAACTGTTTTTT	CASTQLGQPNEKLFF
.	TRBV6-5	TRBD1	TRBJ1-5	TGTGCCAGCAGTTTAGGACAGGGGGCAGGTAATCAGCCCCAGCATTTT	CASSLGQGAGNQPQHF
few	TRBV28	.	TRBJ2-1	TGTGCCAGCATGTCGACAGAGCCGAGCTCCTACAATGAGCAGTTCTTC	CASMSTEPSSYNEQFF
few	TRBV5-4	TRBD1	TRBJ2-1	TGTGCCAGCAGCTTGGCACAGGGACAGGACAATGAGCAGTTCTTC	CASSLAQGQDNEQFF
few	TRBV27	.	TRBJ1-2	TGTGCCGGACAGTTGAGGGGCAGCTACACCTTC	CAGQLRGSYTF
few	TRBV2	.	TRBJ2-2	TGTGCCAGCAGCGTGGTGCACCCGAACACCGGGGAGCTGTTTTTT	CASSVVHPNTGELFF
few	TRBV13	.	TRBJ2-3	TGTGCCAGCACCTCCCGAGGGGTGGATACGCAGTATTTT	CASTSRGVDTQYF
few	TRBV10-3	.	TRBJ1-4	TGTGCCATCAGTGAATCCCCCCGGGGGGGCACTAATGAAAAACTGTTTTTT	CAISESPRGGTNEKLFF
.	TRBV28	.	TRBJ1-2	TGTGCCAGCAGTACCACAAACTATGGCTACACCTTC	CASSTTNYGYTF
few	TRBV2	.	TRBJ2-2	TGTGCCAGCATGGCAGGGGCGTTGGGCACCGGGGAGCTGTTTTTT	CASMAGALGTGELFF